These 6 T cell receptor beta chains originate from one sample sequenced in a study of blood T cell repertoires in COVID-19. Assay: immunoSEQ multiplex PCR; the TCRdb copy retains only in-frame clones and omits some. This table has under 300,000 clones, about 85% appearing once. The sample was PBMCs or T cells enriched from blood (not recorded which). These receptors all stem from a woman in her 30s with acute COVID-19.

The rearrangement uses TRBV15 and TRBJ1-4; D is uncertain. The CDR3 is 12 amino acids. Trimming left V 1 base short and J 12 bases short, with 9 bases between. Germline CDR1 LNHNV, CDR2 YYDKDF (reference sequence). The CDR3 spells CATSRVPGELFF. CDR3 sequence (DNA): TGTGCCACCAGCAGAGTCCCCGGAGAACTGTTTTTT. Full variable domain (rest looked up from reference TRBV15 and TRBJ1-4): DAMVIQNPRYQVTQFGKPVTLSCSQTLNHNVMYWYQQKSSQAPKLLFHYYDKDFNNEADTPDNFQSRRPNTSFCFLDIRSPGLGDTAMYLCATSRVPGELFFGSGTQLSVL.

The chain is built from TRBV7-2 and TRBJ2-1, with D tentatively TRBD2 (5 bases). The germline V and J ends were trimmed by 4 bases and 2 bases, with 6 bases remaining between them. The CDR3 runs to 13 residues. Germline V gene lookup returns CDR1 SGHTA and CDR2 FQGNSA. CDR3 sequence reads: CASSSGTYNEQFF. The CDR3 bases are TGTGCCAGCAGCTCCGGGACCTACAATGAGCAGTTCTTC.

Concerning this clone itself: This could be a read error, since a much larger clone is one nucleotide away. Other DNA sequences in this sample translate to the same CDR3. The chain links TRBV11-2 to TRBJ2-7; no firm D call. Germline CDR1 SGHAT, CDR2 FQNNGV. The CDR3 covers 11 residues. The V end lost 6 bases, the J end lost 2 bases, and 5 bases lay between the germline ends. The DNA for the CDR3 is TGTGCCAGCAGTTCCACCTACGAGCAGTACTTC. Its protein is CASSSTYEQYF. Combining the CDR3 with reference TRBV11-2 and TRBJ2-7 gives the whole variable domain EAGVAQSPRYKIIEKRQSVAFWCNPISGHATLYWYQQILGQGPKLLIQFQNNGVVDDSQLPKDRFSAERLKGVDSTLKIQPAKLEDSAVYLCASSSTYEQYFGPGTRLTVT.

This chain links TRBV7-9 with TRBJ2-1; 15 bases are a match to TRBD2. J was trimmed by 3 bases and V by 4 bases; bases with no gene match: 4. CDR1 is SEHNR and CDR2 is FQNEAQ in the germline V gene (reference sequence). The CDR3 is 17 amino acids. CDR3 sequence: CASSSGTSGRYYNEQFF. Written as DNA, the CDR3 is TGTGCCAGCAGCTCCGGGACTAGCGGGAGGTACTACAATGAGCAGTTCTTC.

This clone was counted only a few times. The gene calls are TRBV7-3 and TRBJ2-2, with 7 bases that match TRBD2. There are 15 residues in the CDR3. The junction had 11 bases not matched to a gene; V was cut back by 8 bases and J by 5 bases. The germline V gene has CDR1 SGHTA and CDR2 FQGTGA. CDR3 in amino acids: CASRRGGSGTGELFF. The CDR3 nucleotides are TGTGCCAGCCGAAGGGGCGGGAGCGGTACCGGGGAGCTGTTTTTT.

The count of this clone is one. The CDR3 spells CASSPGTGYGYTF. The DNA of the CDR3 is TGTGCCAGCAGCCCGGGGACAGGCTATGGCTACACCTTC. The V gene is TRBV6-6, the J gene TRBJ1-2; 8 nucleotides agree with TRBD1. J was trimmed by 4 bases and V by 6 bases; bases with no gene match: 4. The length of the CDR3 is 13 residues. CDR1 and CDR2 (germline): MNHNY, SVGAGI (reference sequence).